This T cell receptor (beta chain) stems from a study of cytomegalovirus exposure and HLA in healthy donors (dated by TCRdb to about 2017). Background for the entire study: An earlier analysis of about 560 of the donors reported about 300 Gb of sequence data and 95 million to 130 million unique TCR beta sequences obtained from about 180 million T cells. The study profiled the T cell repertoires of hundreds of subjects by immunosequencing and related them to cytomegalovirus serostatus. Of the 350 to 450 genotyped donors, roughly 80% were placed in the genetic ancestry cluster associated with self-reported Caucasian donors. Typing coverage differed by locus: A, B, C, DRB1 and DQB1 were typed in roughly 629-640 donors, DQA1 in 500 to 550, DPA1 in around 610, and DPB1 in 450 to 490. Because of strong linkage in the cohort, five DR-DQ haplotypes were treated as single units for association and clustering. The later analysis used no new phenotypic data to find candidate immune exposures, relying instead on TCR beta sequences and their occurrence across donors. An early release that covered 500 to 800 HLA-typed donors contained around 330 gigabases of sequencing data and approximately 85 million unique TCR sequences. Donor age, sex, ethnicity and CMV serostatus were compiled alongside the repertoire data. The study combined high-throughput TCR immunosequencing, statistical association of individual TCRs with disease status, and machine learning to predict cytomegalovirus infection status. The study aimed to test whether cataloging public T cell receptors could reveal signatures of past pathogen exposure. A later genetic analysis used genome-wide SNP genotypes for about 55% of the 666 donors, treating that subset as a discovery cohort. Every discovery cohort repertoire had been produced on one sequencing platform. In a later analysis, previously published TCR beta repertoires from 550 to 750 donors were re-analyzed and high-resolution HLA genotyping was added so that TCR occurrence patterns could be studied. Both class I and class II loci were covered by HLA typing, at four-digit resolution. On average, 235,054 unique TCR beta nucleotide sequences were sequenced per donor among about 400 genotyped donors of the cohort, with around 19% of those sequences being non-productive. An earlier analysis of more than 450 of the donors used high-throughput TCR beta sequencing to judge whether each TCR beta V gene segment behaved as functional or pseudogenic. Besides the first cohort of some 670 subjects, a separate validation cohort made up of 120 different subjects was used.

Libraries were made using the immunoSEQ multiplex PCR assay. For the multiplex PCR, a mixture combining 60 forward primers for TCR Vbeta segments and 13 reverse primers for TCR Jbeta segments was used. A multiplex PCR assay on genomic DNA amplified the CDR3 region of rearranged TCR beta genes. On the Illumina HiSeq System, the amplified TCR beta libraries were sequenced as 87-base-pair reads. Processing in the source paper ran as follows. A later analysis counted about 82 million unique TCR beta chains across the 666 repertoires, and 10 million to 11 million of these chains were shared by at least two donors. A nearest-neighbor algorithm error-corrected the raw reads and collapsed the reads into unique sequences, merging closely related sequences to remove PCR and sequencing errors. Alignment of CDR3 sequences to IMGT reference sequences was used to assign V, D and J gene segments. For a sequence to be retained, at least a six-nucleotide match to both a V gene segment and a J gene segment was required. A rearrangement counted as productive if the CDR3 had no stop codons and remained in frame with V and J, and every other rearrangement counted as non-productive. Following IMGT convention, CDR3 was defined as the stretch from the second conserved V-encoded cysteine to the conserved J-encoded phenylalanine. Sequences without an unambiguous match to a single V gene segment were excluded from the earlier analysis of 450 to 650 of the donors. In an earlier analysis of roughly 500 of the donors, V segments were called functional above 56.7% productive rearrangements and were called segregating when the between-donor standard deviation exceeded 5%. A statistical classification framework was built to diagnose cytomegalovirus status from the catalog of TCR beta chain sequences. V and J gene assignment, in a later analysis, came from comparing TCR nucleotide sequences with IMGT/GENE-DB human TR gene sequences. Using the TCRdist pipeline, a later analysis assigned CDR3 sequences along with most-parsimonious VDJ recombination scenarios. In a later analysis, each TCR beta chain was defined by its CDR3 amino acid sequence together with its V-gene family, and reads without a unique V-gene family were excluded. A later analysis removed several hundred highly shared, low-generation-probability nucleotide sequences to deal with suspected cross-contamination and a sequencing artifact. A later analysis calculated a clonal expansion index for each public chain from normalized within-repertoire ranks of inferred template counts. A later analysis computed generation probabilities with a VDJ recombination model fitted to out-of-frame rearrangements, and checked the results against IGoR. In a later analysis, hypergeometric tests were used to score TCR-TCR, TCR-HLA and TCR-CMV co-occurrence, with a repertoire-size bias correction applied to TCR pairs. A later analysis estimated false discovery rates by permuting HLA or CMV assignments 20 times. In a later analysis, co-occurring TCRs were grouped using DBSCAN, with TCRdist sequence similarity added in when clustering inside HLA-allele-positive subsets. Co-occurrence clustering excluded repertoires with fewer than 30,000 or more than 120,000 public chains, plus five with anomalous nucleotide sharing. TCRdb stores this immuneACCESS table with in-frame sequences only. Part of the clones is absent; in the studies checked, under half of the shortfall reflects unresolved V genes, and no reason is known for the rest. The DNA was the basis for D and trimming; V, J and clone size are from that table. Across this sample there are approximately 110,000 clones, with 77% seen only once. Jointly, the top ten make up 9.5% to 15% of the sample.

Study-level results and caveats: The presence/absence analyses assumed that sequencing depth was roughly uniform across donors, and that assumption may not be true. A total of 150 or so TCR beta chains were listed by the study as associated with cytomegalovirus. Linkage disequilibrium might explain the correlated functional status among segregating V segments, but an unknown experimental factor could not be ruled out. Broadly in line with IMGT annotations, most TCR beta V segments showed up in productive rearrangements about 87% or about 30% of the time in an earlier analysis of 587 of the donors. In a later analysis, several top co-occurrence clusters were reported to appear linked to parvovirus B19, influenza, CMV and Epstein-Barr virus. CMV serostatus was the only immune exposure information available for the cohort. When HLA alleles, especially DR and DQ, strongly co-occurred, TCR associations were difficult to assign to individual alleles. A cluster of highly shared sequence variants was judged likely to represent a technical artifact of the sequencing pipeline. A further reported finding was that TCR beta sequences accurately predicted the HLA-A and HLA-B alleles for most subjects in the first cohort. In a later analysis, TCR association rates were found to vary across HLA loci, with the most associated TCRs seen for DRB1 alleles and the fewest for HLA-C alleles. Because the 87-base-pair reads could not distinguish some IMGT-functional V segments, including TRBV6-2 and TRBV6-3, those segments were excluded. Most CMV-associated TCR beta chains appeared to be HLA-restricted in a later analysis, and the HLA associations seemed to be driven largely by CMV exposure. Because HLA typing was missing for some donors at each locus, association tests included only the typed subset. An association between a missense DCLRE1C variant and V-gene and J-gene trimming of TCR beta chains was found in a later genetic analysis and replicated in an independent cohort. In both the original and validation cohorts, the classifier was reported to diagnose cytomegalovirus status with high specificity and sensitivity. Compared with the approximately 600-donor mean, donors in an Asian-associated ancestry cluster had fewer N-insertions in productive TCRs, according to a later genetic analysis. Specific HLA alleles were associated with over 15,000 TCR beta sequences at a false discovery rate of 0.05 in a later analysis. Some 15 rarely observed V segments, including chromosome 9 orphons, were excluded from the earlier analysis of several hundred of the donors because counts were too low. It was suggested by the authors that the approach could potentially be generalized to other disease states and immunological phenotypes. In a later analysis, HLA-associated TCR beta chains showed more clonal expansion and lower generation probabilities than non-associated chains that were equally common. The cohort was sequenced for TCR beta chains only, and without alpha or paired-chain data the features that could be detected were limited. Three of the identified cytomegalovirus-associated TCR beta chains were confirmed in vitro to be specific for cytomegalovirus antigens. Across donors, most TCR sequences were observed very rarely, whereas some public TCRs were present in many individuals.

Details on this clone: Its cognate antigen has yet to be identified. The input lacks base qualities; no much larger clone sits a single base away.

The cohort was made up of roughly 670 healthy bone marrow donors. At the time of sampling, every cohort member was nominally healthy, though immune exposures that went unrecorded were likely present. The donor was CMV seropositive and belonged to the group of more than 250 seropositive cohort members. A peripheral blood sample was provided by each donor, and peripheral blood mononuclear cells were used for TCR beta sequencing. Genomic DNA was extracted from the blood cell samples with the Qiagen DNeasy Blood Extraction Kit. Spanning cysteine to phenylalanine, the CDR3 consists of 14 amino acids. Just CDR3 DNA is preserved here, 42 bases in frame from base 1. According to the germline V gene, CDR1 reads MNHEY and CDR2 reads SVGAGI. Germline trimming: 6 bases from V, 4 bases from J; junction bases outside gene matches: 5.

This sequence originates from a woman between 35 and 50 years old in good health and CMV-seropositive. The sequence links TRBV6-5 to TRBJ1-2, and TRBD1 matches 10 of the central bases. Sequencing used PBMCs. This receptor carries the CDR3 CASRATGGSYGYTF. The DNA sequence reads TGTGCCAGCAGAGCGACAGGGGGCAGCTATGGCTACACCTTC.